Each of the 7 T cell receptor beta chains below was sequenced from the same sample in a study of blood T cell repertoires in COVID-19. Method: immunoSEQ multiplex PCR; TCRdb's copy keeps in-frame clones and lacks some. In the table there are a few hundred thousand clones, approximately 85% of which are singletons. Sequenced input: peripheral blood. The receptors originated from a human donor with COVID-19, enrolled during active disease. The donor label of this sample is uncertain.

Only a few counts were recorded for this clone. V is TRBV5-6 and J is TRBJ1-5, with TRBD1 matching 7 bases. After removal of 4 bases from V and 8 bases from J, the junction contained 18 bases not matched to a gene. Per the germline V gene, CDR1 is SGHDT and CDR2 is YYEEEE. The CDR3 consists of 17 residues. The CDR3 reads CASSRQGIAVGVEPQHF. Here the CDR3 DNA reads TGTGCCAGCAGCCGACAGGGAATAGCGGTTGGTGTAGAGCCCCAGCATTTT.

The chain employs TRBV30 and TRBJ2-7; D is possibly TRBD1 (6 bases). The V and J ends lost 4 bases and 5 bases respectively, with 12 bases between them. Germline loops: CDR1 GTSNPN, CDR2 SVGIG (reference sequence). The CDR3 runs 12 residues. For the CDR3, the DNA is TGTGCCTGGAAGCAGGGGTGGGACGAGCAGTACTTC. This codes for CAWKQGWDEQYF.

The V gene is TRBV19, the J gene TRBJ2-7, with 7 bases matching TRBD1. The J segment lost 2 bases and the V segment lost 7 bases, leaving 8 bases of the junction unmatched. The CDR3 is 14 residues long. Germline CDR1 reads LNHDA; CDR2 reads SQIVND (reference sequence). The DNA of the CDR3 is TGTGCCAGTAATACCCGGGACAGACCCTACGAGCAGTACTTC. Encoded protein: CASNTRDRPYEQYF.

This chain links TRBV4-1 with TRBJ2-5, with 7 bases fitting TRBD1. J lost 5 bases, V lost 0 bases, and 9 bases had no gene match. Per the germline V gene, CDR1 is MGHRA and CDR2 is YSYEKL. The length of the CDR3 is 16 residues. The CDR3, as DNA: TGCGCCAGCAGCCAAGATTTCGGGACAGTGGGGGAGACCCAGTACTTC. It is translated as CASSQDFGTVGETQYF.

The V gene is TRBV29-1, the J gene TRBJ1-1; 7 nucleotides align to TRBD1. V gave up 7 bases and J gave up 0 bases; unmatched junction bases: 8. Per the germline V gene, CDR1 is SQVTM and CDR2 is ANQGSEA. The CDR3 has 14 residues. The chain's CDR3 is CSGTRDRLNTEAFF. Written as DNA, the CDR3 is TGCAGCGGAACCCGGGACAGATTGAACACTGAAGCTTTCTTT.

This clone was detected once. The rearrangement uses TRBV15 and TRBJ1-5; 9 nucleotides line up with TRBD1. CDR1 is LNHNV and CDR2 is YYDKDF in the germline V gene (reference sequence). V trimming: 0 bases; J trimming: 5 bases; junction bases outside the gene matches: 14. This CDR3 spans 19 amino acids. DNA of the CDR3: TGTGCCACCAGCAGAGATGGAAACCCGGGACAGGGACGCGATCAGCCCCAGCATTTT. Encoded protein: CATSRDGNPGQGRDQPQHF.

The table lists this clone with a few counts. The V gene is TRBV19, the J gene TRBJ1-2; D is possibly TRBD1 (6 bases). This CDR3 has 17 amino acids. V lost 3 bases and J lost 0, with 17 bases in between. Germline values: CDR1 LNHDA, CDR2 SQIVND (reference sequence). CDR3 loop: CASSMLQGNGANYGYTF. Here the CDR3 DNA reads TGTGCCAGTAGTATGCTACAGGGAAACGGGGCTAACTATGGCTACACCTTC.